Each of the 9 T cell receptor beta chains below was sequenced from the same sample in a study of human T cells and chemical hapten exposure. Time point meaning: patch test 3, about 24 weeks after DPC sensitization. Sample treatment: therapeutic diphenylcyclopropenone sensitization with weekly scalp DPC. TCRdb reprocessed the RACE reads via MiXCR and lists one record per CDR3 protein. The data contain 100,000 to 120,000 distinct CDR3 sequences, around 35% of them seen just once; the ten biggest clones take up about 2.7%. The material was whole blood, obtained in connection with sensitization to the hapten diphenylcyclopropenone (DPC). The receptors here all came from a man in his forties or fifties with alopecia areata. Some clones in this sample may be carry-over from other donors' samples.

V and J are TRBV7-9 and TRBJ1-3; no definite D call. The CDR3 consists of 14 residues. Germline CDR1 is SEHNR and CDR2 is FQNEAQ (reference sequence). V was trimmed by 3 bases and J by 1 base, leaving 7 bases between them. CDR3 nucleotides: TGTGCCAGCAGCTTTTCTCTGTCTGGAAACACCATATATTTT. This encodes CASSFSLSGNTIYF. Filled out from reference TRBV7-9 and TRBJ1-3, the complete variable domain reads DTGVSQNPRHKITKRGQNVTFRCDPISEHNRLYWYRQTLGQGPEFLTYFQNEAQLEKSRLLSDRFSAERPKGSFSTLEIQRTEQGDSAMYLCASSFSLSGNTIYFGEGSWLTVV.

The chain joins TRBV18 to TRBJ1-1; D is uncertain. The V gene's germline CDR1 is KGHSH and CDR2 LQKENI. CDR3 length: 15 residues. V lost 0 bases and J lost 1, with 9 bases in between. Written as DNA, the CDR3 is TGTGCCAGCTCACCACCGTCCCTCCAGAACACTGAAGCTTTCTTT. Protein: CASSPPSLQNTEAFF.

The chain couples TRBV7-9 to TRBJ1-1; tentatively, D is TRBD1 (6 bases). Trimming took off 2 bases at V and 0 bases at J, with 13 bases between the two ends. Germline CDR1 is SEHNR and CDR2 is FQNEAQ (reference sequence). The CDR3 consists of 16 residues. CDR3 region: CASSLLPGALNTEAFF. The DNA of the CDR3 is TGTGCCAGCAGCTTATTACCGGGGGCCTTGAACACTGAAGCTTTCTTT.

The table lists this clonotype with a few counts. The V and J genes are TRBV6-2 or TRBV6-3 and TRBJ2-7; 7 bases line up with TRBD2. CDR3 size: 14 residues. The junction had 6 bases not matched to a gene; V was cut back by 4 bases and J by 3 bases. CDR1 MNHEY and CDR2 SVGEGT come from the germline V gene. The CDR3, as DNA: TGTGCCAGCAGTTTCAACGGGAGGAACTACGAGCAGTACGTC. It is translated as CASSFNGRNYEQYV.

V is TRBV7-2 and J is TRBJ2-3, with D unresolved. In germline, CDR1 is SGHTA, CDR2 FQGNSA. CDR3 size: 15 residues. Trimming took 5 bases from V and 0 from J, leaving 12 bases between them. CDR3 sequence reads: CASSGVGHSTDTQYF. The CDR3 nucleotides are TGTGCCAGCAGCGGGGTAGGGCATAGCACAGATACGCAGTATTTT.

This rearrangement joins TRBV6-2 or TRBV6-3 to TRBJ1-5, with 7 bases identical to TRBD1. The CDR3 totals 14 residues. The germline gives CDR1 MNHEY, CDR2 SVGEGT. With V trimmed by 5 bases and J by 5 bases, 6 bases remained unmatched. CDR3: CASSPRDRDQPQHF. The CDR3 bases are TGTGCCAGCAGTCCCCGGGACAGAGATCAGCCCCAGCATTTT.

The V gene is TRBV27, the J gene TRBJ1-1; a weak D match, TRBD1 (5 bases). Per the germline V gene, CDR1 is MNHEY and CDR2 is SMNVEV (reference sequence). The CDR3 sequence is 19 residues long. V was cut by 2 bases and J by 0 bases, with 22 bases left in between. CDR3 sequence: CASSLLPGPSEPLNTEAFF. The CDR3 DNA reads TGTGCCAGCAGTTTACTCCCAGGGCCCTCTGAACCCCTGAACACTGAAGCTTTCTTT.

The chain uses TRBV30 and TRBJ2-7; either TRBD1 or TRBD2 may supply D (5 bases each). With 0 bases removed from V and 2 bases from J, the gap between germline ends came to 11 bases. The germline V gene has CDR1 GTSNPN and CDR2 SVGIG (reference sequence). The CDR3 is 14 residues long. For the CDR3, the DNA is TGTGCCTGGAGTGTGAGCTGGGGGACCTACGAGCAGTACTTC. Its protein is CAWSVSWGTYEQYF.

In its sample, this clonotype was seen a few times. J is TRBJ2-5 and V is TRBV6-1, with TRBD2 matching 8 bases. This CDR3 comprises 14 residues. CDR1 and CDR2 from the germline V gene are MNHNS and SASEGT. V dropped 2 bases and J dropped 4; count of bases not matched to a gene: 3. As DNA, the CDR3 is TGTGCCAGCAGTGAACACCTAGCGGGAGAGACCCAGTACTTC. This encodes CASSEHLAGETQYF.